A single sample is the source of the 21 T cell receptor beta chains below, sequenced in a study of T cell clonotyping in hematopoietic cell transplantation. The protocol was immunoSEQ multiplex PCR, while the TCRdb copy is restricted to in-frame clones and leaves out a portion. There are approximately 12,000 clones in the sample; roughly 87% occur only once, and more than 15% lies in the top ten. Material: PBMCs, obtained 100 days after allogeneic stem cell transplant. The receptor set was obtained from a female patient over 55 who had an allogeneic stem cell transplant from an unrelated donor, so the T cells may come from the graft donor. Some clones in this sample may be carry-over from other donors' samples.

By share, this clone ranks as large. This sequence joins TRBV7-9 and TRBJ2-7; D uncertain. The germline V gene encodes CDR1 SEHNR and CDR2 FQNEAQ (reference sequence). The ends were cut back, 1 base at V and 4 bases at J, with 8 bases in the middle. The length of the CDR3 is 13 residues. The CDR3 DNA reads TGTGCCAGCAGCTTAGATGGTCCTTACGAGCAGTACTTC. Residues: CASSLDGPYEQYF.

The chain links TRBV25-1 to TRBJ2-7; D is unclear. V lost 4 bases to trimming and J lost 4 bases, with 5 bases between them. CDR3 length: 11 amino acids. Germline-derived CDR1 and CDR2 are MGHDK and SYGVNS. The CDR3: CASSALYEQYF. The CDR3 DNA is TGTGCCAGCAGTGCCCTTTACGAGCAGTACTTC.

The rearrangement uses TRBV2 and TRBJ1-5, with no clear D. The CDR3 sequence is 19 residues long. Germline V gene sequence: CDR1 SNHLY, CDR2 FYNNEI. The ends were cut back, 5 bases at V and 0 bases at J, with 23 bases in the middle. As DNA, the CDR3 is TGTGCCAGCAGTAAATCTTTCGACACCATAACATATAGCAATCAGCCCCAGCATTTT. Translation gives CASSKSFDTITYSNQPQHF.

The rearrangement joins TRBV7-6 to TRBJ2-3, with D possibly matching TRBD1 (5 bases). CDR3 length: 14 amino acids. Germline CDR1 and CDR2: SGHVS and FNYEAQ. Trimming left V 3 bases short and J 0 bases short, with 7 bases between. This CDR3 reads CASSFQGSTDTQYF. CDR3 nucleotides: TGTGCCAGCAGCTTTCAGGGTAGCACAGATACGCAGTATTTT.

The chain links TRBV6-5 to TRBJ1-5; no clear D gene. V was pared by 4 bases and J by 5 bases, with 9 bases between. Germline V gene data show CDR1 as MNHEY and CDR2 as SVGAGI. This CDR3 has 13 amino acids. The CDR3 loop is CASSWGADQPQHF. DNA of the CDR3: TGTGCCAGCAGTTGGGGAGCCGATCAGCCCCAGCATTTT.

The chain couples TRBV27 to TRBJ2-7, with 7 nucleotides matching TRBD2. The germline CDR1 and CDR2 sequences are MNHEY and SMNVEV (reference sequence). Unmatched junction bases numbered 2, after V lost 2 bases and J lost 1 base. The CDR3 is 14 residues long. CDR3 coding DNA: TGTGCCAGCAGTTTAGGGCGGGGGTCCTACGAGCAGTACTTC. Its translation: CASSLGRGSYEQYF.

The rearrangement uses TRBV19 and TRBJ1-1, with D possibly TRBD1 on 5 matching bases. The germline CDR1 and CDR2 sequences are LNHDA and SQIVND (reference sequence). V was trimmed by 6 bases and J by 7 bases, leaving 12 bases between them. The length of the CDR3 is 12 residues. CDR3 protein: CASRRGTNEAFF. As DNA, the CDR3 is TGTGCCAGTAGAAGGGGAACCAATGAAGCTTTCTTT. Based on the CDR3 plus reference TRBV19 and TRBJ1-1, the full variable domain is DGGITQSPKYLFRKEGQNVTLSCEQNLNHDAMYWYRQDPGQGLRLIYYSQIVNDFQKGDIAEGYSVSREKKESFPLTVTSAQKNPTAFYLCASRRGTNEAFFGQGTRLTVV.

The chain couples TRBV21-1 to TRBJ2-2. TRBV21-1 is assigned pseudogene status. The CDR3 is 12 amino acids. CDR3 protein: CASSNRPGELFF. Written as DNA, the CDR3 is TGTGCCAGCAGCAATCGGCCCGGGGAGCTGTTTTTT.

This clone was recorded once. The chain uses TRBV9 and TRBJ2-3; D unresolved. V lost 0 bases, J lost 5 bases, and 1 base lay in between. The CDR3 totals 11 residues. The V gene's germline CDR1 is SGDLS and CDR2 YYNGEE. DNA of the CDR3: TGTGCCAGCAGCGTAGAAGATACGCAGTATTTT. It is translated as CASSVEDTQYF.

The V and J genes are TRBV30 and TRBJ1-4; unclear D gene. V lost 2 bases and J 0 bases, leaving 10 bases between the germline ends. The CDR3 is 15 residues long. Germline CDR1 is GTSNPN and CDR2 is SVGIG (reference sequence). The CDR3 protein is CAWSQDRPTNEKLFF. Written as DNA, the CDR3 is TGTGCCTGGAGTCAGGACCGGCCAACTAATGAAAAACTGTTTTTT. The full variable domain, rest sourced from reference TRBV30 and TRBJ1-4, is SQTIHQWPATLVQPVGSPLSLECTVEGTSNPNLYWYRQAAGRGLQLLFYSVGIGQISSEVPQNLSASRPQDRQFILSSKKLLLSDSGFYLCAWSQDRPTNEKLFFGSGTQLSVL.

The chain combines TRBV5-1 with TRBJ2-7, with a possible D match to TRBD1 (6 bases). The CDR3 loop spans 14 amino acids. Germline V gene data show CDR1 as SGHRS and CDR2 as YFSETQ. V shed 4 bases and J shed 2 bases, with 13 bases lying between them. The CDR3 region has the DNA TGCGCCAGCAGCACCTCAGGGGACCCCTACGAGCAGTACTTC. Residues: CASSTSGDPYEQYF.

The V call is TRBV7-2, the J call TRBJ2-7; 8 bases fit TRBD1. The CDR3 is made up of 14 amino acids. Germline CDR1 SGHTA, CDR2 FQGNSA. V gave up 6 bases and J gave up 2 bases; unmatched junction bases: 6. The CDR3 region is CASRFGTGAYEQYF. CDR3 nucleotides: TGTGCCAGCAGATTTGGGACAGGAGCCTACGAGCAGTACTTC.

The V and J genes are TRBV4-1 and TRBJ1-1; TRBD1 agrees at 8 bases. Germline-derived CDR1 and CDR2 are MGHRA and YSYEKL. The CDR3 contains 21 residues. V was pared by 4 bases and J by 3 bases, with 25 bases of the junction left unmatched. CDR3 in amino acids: CASSPSEGIVGTGLRDTEAFF. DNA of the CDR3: TGCGCCAGCAGCCCCAGCGAAGGGATTGTGGGGACAGGTCTAAGAGACACTGAAGCTTTCTTT.

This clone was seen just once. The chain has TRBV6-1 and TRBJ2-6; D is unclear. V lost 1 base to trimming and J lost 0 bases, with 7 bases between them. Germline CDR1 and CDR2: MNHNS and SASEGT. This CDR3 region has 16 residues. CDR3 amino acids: CASSEGQNSGANVLTF. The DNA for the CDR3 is TGTGCCAGCAGTGAAGGGCAGAACTCTGGGGCCAACGTCCTGACTTTC.

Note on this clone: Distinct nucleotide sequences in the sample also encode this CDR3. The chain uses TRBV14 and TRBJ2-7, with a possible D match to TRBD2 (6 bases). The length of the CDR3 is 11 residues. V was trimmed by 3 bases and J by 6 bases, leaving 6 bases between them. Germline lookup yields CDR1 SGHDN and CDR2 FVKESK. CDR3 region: CASSQGGEQYF. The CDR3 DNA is TGTGCCAGCAGCCAGGGGGGCGAGCAGTACTTC.

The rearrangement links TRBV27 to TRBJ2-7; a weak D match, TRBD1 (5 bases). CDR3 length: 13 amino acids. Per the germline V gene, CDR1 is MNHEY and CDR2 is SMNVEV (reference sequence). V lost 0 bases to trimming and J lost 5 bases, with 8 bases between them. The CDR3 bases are TGTGCCAGCAGTTTATCCGACAGCAACGAGCAGTACTTC. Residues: CASSLSDSNEQYF.

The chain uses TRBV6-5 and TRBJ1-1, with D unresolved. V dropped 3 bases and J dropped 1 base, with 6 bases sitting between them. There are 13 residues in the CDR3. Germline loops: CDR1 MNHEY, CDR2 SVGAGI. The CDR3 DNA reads TGTGCCAGCAGTTATTGGGGGAACACTGAAGCTTTCTTT. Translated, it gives CASSYWGNTEAFF.

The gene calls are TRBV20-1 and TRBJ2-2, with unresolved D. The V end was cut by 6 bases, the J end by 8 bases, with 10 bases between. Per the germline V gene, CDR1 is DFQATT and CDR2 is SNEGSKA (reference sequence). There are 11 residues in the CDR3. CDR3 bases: TGCAGTGCCGAAGGCACGGGGGAGCTGTTTTTT. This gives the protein CSAEGTGELFF.

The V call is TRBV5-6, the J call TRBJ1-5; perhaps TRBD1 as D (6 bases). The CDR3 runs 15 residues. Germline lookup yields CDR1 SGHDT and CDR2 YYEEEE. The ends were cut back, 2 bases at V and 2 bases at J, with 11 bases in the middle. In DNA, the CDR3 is TGTGCCAGCAGCTTACAGGGACGTGGCAATCAGCCCCAGCATTTT. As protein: CASSLQGRGNQPQHF. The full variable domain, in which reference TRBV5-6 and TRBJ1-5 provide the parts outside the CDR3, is DAGVTQSPTHLIKTRGQQVTLRCSPKSGHDTVSWYQQALGQGPQFIFQYYEEEERQRGNFPDRFSGHQFPNYSSELNVNALLLGDSALYLCASSLQGRGNQPQHFGDGTRLSIL.

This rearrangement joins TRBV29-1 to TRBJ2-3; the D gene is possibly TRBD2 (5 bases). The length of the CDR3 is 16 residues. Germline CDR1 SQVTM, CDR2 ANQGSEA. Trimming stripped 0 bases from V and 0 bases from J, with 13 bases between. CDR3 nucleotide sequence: TGCAGCGTTGAAGATCTTCAATGGGAGAGCACAGATACGCAGTATTTT. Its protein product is CSVEDLQWESTDTQYF.

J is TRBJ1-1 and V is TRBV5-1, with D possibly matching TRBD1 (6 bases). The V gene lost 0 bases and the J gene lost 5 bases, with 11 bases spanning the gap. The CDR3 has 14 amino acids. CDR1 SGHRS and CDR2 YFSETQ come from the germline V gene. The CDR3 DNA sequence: TGCGCCAGCAGCTTGGAGGGGGGCAGGACTGAAGCTTTCTTT. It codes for CASSLEGGRTEAFF.